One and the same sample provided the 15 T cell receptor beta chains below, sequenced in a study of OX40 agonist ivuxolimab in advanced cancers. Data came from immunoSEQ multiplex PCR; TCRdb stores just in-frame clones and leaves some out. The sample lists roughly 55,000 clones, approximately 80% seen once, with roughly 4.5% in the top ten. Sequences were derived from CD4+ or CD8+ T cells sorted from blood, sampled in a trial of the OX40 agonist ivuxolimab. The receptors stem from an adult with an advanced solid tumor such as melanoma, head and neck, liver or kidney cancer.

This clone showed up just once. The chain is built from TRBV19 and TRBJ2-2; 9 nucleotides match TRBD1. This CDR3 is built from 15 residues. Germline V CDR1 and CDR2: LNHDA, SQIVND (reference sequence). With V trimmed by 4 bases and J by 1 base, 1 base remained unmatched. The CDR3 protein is CASSKDRGNTGELFF. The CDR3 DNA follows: TGTGCCAGTAGTAAGGACAGGGGGAACACCGGGGAGCTGTTTTTT.

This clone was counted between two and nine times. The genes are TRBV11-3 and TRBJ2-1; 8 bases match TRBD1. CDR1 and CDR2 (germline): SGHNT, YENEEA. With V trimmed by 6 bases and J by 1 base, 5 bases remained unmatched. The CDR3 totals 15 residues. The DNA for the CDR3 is TGTGCCAGCAGTTCAGGGGGCAGATCCTACAATGAGCAGTTCTTC. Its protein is CASSSGGRSYNEQFF.

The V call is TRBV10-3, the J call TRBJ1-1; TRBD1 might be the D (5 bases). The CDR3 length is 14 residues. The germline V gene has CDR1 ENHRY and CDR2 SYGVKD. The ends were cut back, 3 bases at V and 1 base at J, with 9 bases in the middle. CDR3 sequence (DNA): TGTGCCATCAGTGAAGGGACGGCGAACACTGAAGCTTTCTTT. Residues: CAISEGTANTEAFF.

CDR3 DNA sequence: TGTGCTAGTGGTTTGATCCTTGGGGACAGCAACACCGGGGAGCTGTTTTTT. Translated: CASGLILGDSNTGELFF. The chain is built from TRBV12-5 and TRBJ2-2; 7 bases map to TRBD1. The trim removed 2 bases at V and 2 bases at J, leaving 8 bases unmatched. The CDR3 covers 17 residues. The germline CDR1 and CDR2 sequences are LGHNT and FRNRAP.

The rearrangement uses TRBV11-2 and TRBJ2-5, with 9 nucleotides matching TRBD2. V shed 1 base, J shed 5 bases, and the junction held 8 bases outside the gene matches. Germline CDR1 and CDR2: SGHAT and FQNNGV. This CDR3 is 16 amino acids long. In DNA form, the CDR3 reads TGTGCCAGCAGCTTAGGGCGCCTAGCGGGGCTGGAGACCCAGTACTTC. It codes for CASSLGRLAGLETQYF.

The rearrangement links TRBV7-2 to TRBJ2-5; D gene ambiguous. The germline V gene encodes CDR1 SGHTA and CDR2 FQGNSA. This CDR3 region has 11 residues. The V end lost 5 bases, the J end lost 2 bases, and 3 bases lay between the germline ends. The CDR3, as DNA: TGTGCCAGCAGCCCTCAAGAGACCCAGTACTTC. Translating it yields CASSPQETQYF.

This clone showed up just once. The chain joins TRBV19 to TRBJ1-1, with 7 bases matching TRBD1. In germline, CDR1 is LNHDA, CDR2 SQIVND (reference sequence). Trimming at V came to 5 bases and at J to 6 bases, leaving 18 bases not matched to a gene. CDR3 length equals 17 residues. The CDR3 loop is CASSVDRIYPFNPEAFF. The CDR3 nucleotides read TGTGCCAGTAGTGTGGACAGGATATATCCTTTTAATCCTGAAGCTTTCTTT. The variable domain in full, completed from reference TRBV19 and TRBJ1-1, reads DGGITQSPKYLFRKEGQNVTLSCEQNLNHDAMYWYRQDPGQGLRLIYYSQIVNDFQKGDIAEGYSVSREKKESFPLTVTSAQKNPTAFYLCASSVDRIYPFNPEAFFGQGTRLTVV.

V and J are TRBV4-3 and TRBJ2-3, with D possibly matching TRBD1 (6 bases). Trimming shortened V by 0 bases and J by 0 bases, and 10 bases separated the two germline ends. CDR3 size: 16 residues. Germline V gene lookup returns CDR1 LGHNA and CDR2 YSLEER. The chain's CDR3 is CASSQDLDSSTDTQYF. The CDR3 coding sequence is TGCGCCAGCAGCCAAGATTTGGACAGTAGCACAGATACGCAGTATTTT.

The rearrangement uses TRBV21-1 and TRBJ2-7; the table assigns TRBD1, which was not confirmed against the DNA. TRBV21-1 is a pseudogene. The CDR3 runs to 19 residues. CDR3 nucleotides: TGTGCCAGCAGCAAAGGGTTAAGTAGGCAGGGGCGATTTTCCTACGAGCAGTACTTC. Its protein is CASSKGLSRQGRFSYEQYF.

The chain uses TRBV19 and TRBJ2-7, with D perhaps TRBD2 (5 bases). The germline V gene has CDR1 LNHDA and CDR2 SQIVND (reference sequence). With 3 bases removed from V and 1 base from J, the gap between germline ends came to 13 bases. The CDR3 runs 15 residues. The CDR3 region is CASSISLGESYEQYF. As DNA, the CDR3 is TGTGCCAGTAGTATTAGTCTCGGGGAGTCCTACGAGCAGTACTTC.

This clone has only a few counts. The CDR3 DNA reads TGTGCCAGCAGTCCCTCCAGGGACAGGGGGCTTTGGAGCAATCAGCCCCAGCATTTT. Protein product: CASSPSRDRGLWSNQPQHF. The chain joins TRBV28 to TRBJ1-5, with 12 bases identical to TRBD1. Germline CDR1 and CDR2: MDHEN and SYDVKM. The CDR3 is 19 amino acids. Trimming cost V 5 bases and J 1 base; bases outside gene matches: 12.

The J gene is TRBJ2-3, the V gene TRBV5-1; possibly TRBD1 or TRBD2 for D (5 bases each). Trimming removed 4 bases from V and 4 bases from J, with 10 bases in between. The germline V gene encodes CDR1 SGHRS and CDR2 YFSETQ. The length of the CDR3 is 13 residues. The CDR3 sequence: CASSTGDADTQYF. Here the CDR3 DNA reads TGCGCCAGCAGCACCGGGGACGCAGATACGCAGTATTTT.

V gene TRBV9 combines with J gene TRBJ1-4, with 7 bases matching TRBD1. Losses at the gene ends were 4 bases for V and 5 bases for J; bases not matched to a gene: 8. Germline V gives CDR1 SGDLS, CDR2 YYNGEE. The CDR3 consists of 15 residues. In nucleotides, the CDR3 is TGTGCCAGCAGCCCCTTTGAAGGGGGCAATGAAAAACTGTTTTTT. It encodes CASSPFEGGNEKLFF.

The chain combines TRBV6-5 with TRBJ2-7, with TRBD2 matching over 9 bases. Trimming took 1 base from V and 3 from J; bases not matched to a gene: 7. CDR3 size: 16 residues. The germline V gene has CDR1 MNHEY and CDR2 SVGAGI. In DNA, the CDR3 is TGTGCCAGCAGTTACTTTACTAGCGGGCCGAACTACGAGCAGTACTTC. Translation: CASSYFTSGPNYEQYF.

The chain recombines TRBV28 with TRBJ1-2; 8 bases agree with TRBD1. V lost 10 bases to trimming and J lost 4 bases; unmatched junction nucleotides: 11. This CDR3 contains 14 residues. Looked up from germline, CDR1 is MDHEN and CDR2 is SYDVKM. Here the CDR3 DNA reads TGTGCCACCCAGGGACAGGTCGAAGTCTATGGCTACACCTTC. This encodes CATQGQVEVYGYTF.